The 9 T cell receptor beta chains below were found in one sample sequenced in a study of blood T cell repertoires in COVID-19. TCRdb's table, derived via immunoSEQ multiplex PCR, lists solely in-frame clones and lacks some. The repertoire holds some 80,000 clones, with about nine tenths as singletons. The sequenced sample consisted of peripheral blood. These receptor sequences come from a man aged 45-65 years with COVID-19, enrolled during active disease.

This clone has a single count. V usage is TRBV28 and J usage is TRBJ1-2; the D is unclear. V was pared by 7 bases and J by 4 bases, with 13 bases between. Germline loops: CDR1 MDHEN, CDR2 SYDVKM. The CDR3 loop spans 13 amino acids. This CDR3 reads CASTSSSFYGYTF. The CDR3 nucleotides read TGTGCCAGCACCTCGAGTAGCTTCTATGGCTACACCTTC.

This clone was recorded a few times. J is TRBJ2-2 and V is TRBV9, with 8 nucleotides matching TRBD2. The germline V gene has CDR1 SGDLS and CDR2 YYNGEE. The CDR3 contains 17 residues. Trimming at V came to 1 base and at J to 7 bases, leaving 12 bases not matched to a gene. Written as DNA, the CDR3 is TGTGCCAGCAGCGTACCCGCGTCGGGAGGGCCGGGCGGGGAGCTGTTTTTT. Translation gives CASSVPASGGPGGELFF. Variable domain in full (rest from reference TRBV9 and TRBJ2-2): DSGVTQTPKHLITATGQRVTLRCSPRSGDLSVYWYQQSLDQGLQFLIQYYNGEERAKGNILERFSAQQFPDLHSELNLSSLELGDSALYFCASSVPASGGPGGELFFGEGSRLTVL.

The rearrangement joins TRBV19 to TRBJ1-4, with D perhaps TRBD1 (5 bases). The germline V and J ends were trimmed by 2 bases and 4 bases, with 17 bases remaining between them. CDR1 LNHDA and CDR2 SQIVND come from the germline V gene (reference sequence). The CDR3 contains 17 residues. CDR3 in amino acids: CASSITAWGSINEKLFF. In DNA form, the CDR3 reads TGTGCCAGTAGTATAACGGCGTGGGGCAGCATTAATGAAAAACTGTTTTTT.

This clone came up a few times. The rearrangement joins TRBV28 to TRBJ2-2; the match to TRBD1 covers 9 bases. From germline, CDR1 is MDHEN and CDR2 SYDVKM. The CDR3 runs to 14 residues. V lost 9 bases and J lost 6; bases outside the gene matches: 8. The DNA for the CDR3 is TGTGCCAGTTTGGGACAGGGAGGGGCCGGGGAGCTGTTTTTT. It is translated as CASLGQGGAGELFF.

V gene TRBV11-3 combines with J gene TRBJ2-2, with 7 bases identical to TRBD1. The length of the CDR3 is 13 residues. V was clipped by 5 bases and J by 6 bases; unmatched bases: 3. Germline values: CDR1 SGHNT, CDR2 YENEEA. The CDR3 sequence is CASSRDSAGELFF. The CDR3 DNA sequence: TGTGCCAGCAGCCGGGACAGCGCCGGGGAGCTGTTTTTT.

This clone was observed a single time. The chain links TRBV7-9 to TRBJ2-1; 8 bases map to TRBD1. J lost 7 bases, V lost 4 bases, and 6 bases had no gene match. The CDR3 contains 14 residues. Germline V gene sequence: CDR1 SEHNR, CDR2 FQNEAQ (reference sequence). The CDR3 protein is CASSSRTGWNEQFF. The CDR3 DNA sequence: TGTGCCAGCAGCTCCCGGACAGGGTGGAATGAGCAGTTCTTC.

The chain recombines TRBV7-8 with TRBJ2-5, with 8 bases aligning to TRBD1. The CDR3 contains 15 residues. CDR1 is SGHVS and CDR2 is FQNEAQ in the germline V gene. The V and J ends lost 3 bases and 7 bases, in that order; junction bases with no gene match: 10. The CDR3 is CASSFPTGEFGTQYF. The CDR3 DNA reads TGTGCCAGCAGCTTCCCGACAGGGGAGTTCGGGACCCAGTACTTC.

The chain carries TRBV15 and TRBJ2-3; TRBD2 agrees at 13 bases. Germline lookup yields CDR1 LNHNV and CDR2 YYDKDF (reference sequence). CDR3 length equals 20 residues. After removal of 3 bases from V and 2 bases from J, the junction contained 14 bases not matched to a gene. CDR3 sequence: CATSSDGLAGEVGITDTQYF. The CDR3 DNA sequence: TGTGCCACCAGCAGTGATGGACTAGCGGGAGAAGTGGGCATCACAGATACGCAGTATTTT.

The rearrangement links TRBV9 to TRBJ1-5; D is possibly TRBD1 (6 bases). This CDR3 comprises 15 residues. The V gene's germline CDR1 is SGDLS and CDR2 YYNGEE. V was shortened by 4 bases and J by 5 bases, with 16 bases between the two germline ends. The CDR3, as DNA: TGTGCCAGCAGCTCCTGGGGGGGCGCGGATCAGCCCCAGCATTTT. Translation gives CASSSWGGADQPQHF.